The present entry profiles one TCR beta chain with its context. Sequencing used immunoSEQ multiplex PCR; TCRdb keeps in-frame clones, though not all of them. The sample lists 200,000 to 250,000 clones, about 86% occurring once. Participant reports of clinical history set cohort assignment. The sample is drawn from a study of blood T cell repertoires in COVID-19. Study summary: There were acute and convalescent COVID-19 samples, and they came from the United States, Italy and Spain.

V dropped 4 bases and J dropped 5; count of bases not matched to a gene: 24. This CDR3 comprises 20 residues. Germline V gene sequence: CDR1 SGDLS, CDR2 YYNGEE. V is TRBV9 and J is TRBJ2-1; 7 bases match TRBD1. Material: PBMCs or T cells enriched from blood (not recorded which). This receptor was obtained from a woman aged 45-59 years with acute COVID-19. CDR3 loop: CASSLHSTATGTPSDNEQFF. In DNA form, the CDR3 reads TGTGCCAGCAGCTTACACTCCACAGCGACAGGGACCCCCTCGGACAATGAGCAGTTCTTC.